What follows is one T cell receptor beta chain and its context. The target antigen is unknown. Germline CDR1 and CDR2: SGHVS and FQNEAQ. V was cut by 2 bases and J by 1 base, with 14 bases left in between. The CDR3 is 16 residues long. The sample belongs to a study of cytotoxic CD8 clonotypes in ibrutinib-treated CLL. Findings and limits, study-wide: Sustained-remission and progressing patients had unequal sampling times. Public clonotypes (which were uncommon) either contracted or remained stable on treatment. Researchers report that baseline clonality outpaced age-matched healthy donors and tracked circulating CD8+ T-cell counts. Clonality went up at ibrutinib response and then declined back toward baseline at progression.

TCRdb's copy holds only in-frame clones and misses some; the assay was immunoSEQ multiplex PCR. The repertoire holds 50,000 to 60,000 clones, over 65% seen once, with over 20% in the top ten. This clonotype was obtained from a human donor with chronic lymphocytic leukemia. Specimen: PBMCs, collected after 24 months of ibrutinib treatment. The chain carries TRBV7-8 and TRBJ1-1, with D uncertain. CDR3 in DNA: TGTGCCAGCAGCTTAATGGGAAGAGCAGCGAACACTGAAGCTTTCTTT. Translated: CASSLMGRAANTEAFF. Supplemented by reference TRBV7-8 and TRBJ1-1, the full variable domain reads GAGVSQSPRYKVAKRGQDVALRCDPISGHVSLFWYQQALGQGPEFLTYFQNEAQLDKSGLPSDRFFAERPEGSVSTLKIQRTQQEDSAVYLCASSLMGRAANTEAFFGQGTRLTVV.